The 11 T cell receptor beta chains listed next were all sequenced from one sample in a study of T cells in Graves' hyperthyroidism and ophthalmopathy. The investigators amplified TCR beta CDR3 regions from RNA transcripts. When the TCR CDR3 underwent first-round RT-PCR, the HTBI primer set was used. MiXCR, applied by TCRdb to the multiplex PCR reads, yields one record per CDR3 protein. The sample includes some 620,000 distinct CDR3 sequences, roughly 16% of them seen just once. Sequenced: blood. Receptors originate from a woman aged 30 to 39 with Graves' hyperthyroidism.

This clonotype showed up many times. The chain recombines TRBV28 with TRBJ2-7; 9 positions match TRBD1. CDR1 and CDR2 from the germline V gene are MDHEN and SYDVKM. After removal of 7 bases from V and 0 bases from J, the junction contained 1 base not matched to a gene. The CDR3 loop spans 13 amino acids. CDR3 residues: CASKGQGSYEQYF. The CDR3 DNA is TGTGCCAGCAAGGGACAGGGCTCCTACGAGCAGTACTTC.

This clonotype has more than one count but fewer than ten. The rearrangement links TRBV9 to TRBJ2-5; possible D gene TRBD2, 7 bases. V was clipped by 3 bases and J by 2 bases, with 17 bases between them. The CDR3 loop spans 16 amino acids. Germline loops: CDR1 SGDLS, CDR2 YYNGEE. The chain's CDR3 is CASSAQQGGGQETQYF. The CDR3 DNA is TGTGCCAGCAGCGCCCAACAGGGCGGGGGTCAAGAGACCCAGTACTTC.

The rearrangement links TRBV7-2 to TRBJ1-4; D is uncertain. Germline CDR1 and CDR2: SGHTA and FQGNSA. The CDR3 length is 15 residues. The ends were cut back, 4 bases at V and 4 bases at J, with 13 bases in the middle. CDR3 region: CASSSPSDHNEKLFF. CDR3 sequence (DNA): TGTGCCAGCAGCTCCCCGTCGGATCATAATGAAAAACTGTTTTTT.

There are many counts of this clonotype. This chain joins TRBV6-1 and TRBJ2-1; 12 nucleotides align to TRBD2. The germline V gene has CDR1 MNHNS and CDR2 SASEGT. Losses at the gene ends were 10 bases for V and 6 bases for J; bases not matched to a gene: 10. The length of the CDR3 is 15 residues. The CDR3 reads CATYEWTSGANEQFF. CDR3 in DNA: TGTGCCACCTATGAATGGACTAGCGGGGCCAATGAGCAGTTCTTC.

Only a few counts were recorded for this clonotype. This chain joins TRBV19 and TRBJ2-3, with a possible D match to TRBD1 (6 bases). V was pared by 6 bases and J by 5 bases, with 15 bases between. This CDR3 has 14 amino acids. CDR1 and CDR2 from the germline V gene are LNHDA and SQIVND (reference sequence). The CDR3 loop reads CASRSYQGQDTQYF. DNA for the CDR3: TGTGCCAGTAGATCGTACCAGGGGCAAGATACGCAGTATTTT. The full variable domain, completed using reference TRBV19 and TRBJ2-3, is DGGITQSPKYLFRKEGQNVTLSCEQNLNHDAMYWYRQDPGQGLRLIYYSQIVNDFQKGDIAEGYSVSREKKESFPLTVTSAQKNPTAFYLCASRSYQGQDTQYFGPGTRLTVL.

This clonotype was counted between two and nine times. The chain links TRBV20-1 to TRBJ2-3; maybe TRBD1 (6 bases). Trimming took 6 bases from V and 3 from J, leaving 19 bases between them. The CDR3 extends over 15 amino acids. Looked up from germline, CDR1 is DFQATT and CDR2 is SNEGSKA (reference sequence). CDR3: CSATQDRAFTDTQYF. The CDR3 coding sequence is TGCAGTGCCACGCAGGACAGAGCCTTTACAGATACGCAGTATTTT.

This clonotype has ten or more counts. The V gene is TRBV2, the J gene TRBJ1-3; 8 nucleotides match TRBD1. With 4 bases clipped from V and 4 bases from J, the junction kept 9 bases outside the gene matches. The CDR3 loop spans 16 amino acids. From germline, CDR1 is SNHLY and CDR2 FYNNEI. The CDR3 nucleotides are TGTGCCAGCAGTGGATCCCTCCGGGACAGGGGAAACACCATATATTTT. This encodes CASSGSLRDRGNTIYF.

This clonotype was seen a few times. V is TRBV20-1 and J is TRBJ2-2; tentatively, D is TRBD1 or TRBD2 (5 bases each). Germline V gives CDR1 DFQATT, CDR2 SNEGSKA (reference sequence). V dropped 6 bases and J dropped 1 base, with 15 bases sitting between them. The CDR3 spans 15 residues. The CDR3 reads CSAKRRDVNTGELFF. CDR3 sequence (DNA): TGCAGTGCCAAGCGTCGGGACGTGAACACCGGGGAGCTGTTTTTT.

In regard to this clonotype: Mismatch with germline at one junction end may stem from a read error. The V and J genes are TRBV5-6 and TRBJ1-2; D is unclear. CDR1 and CDR2 from the germline V gene are SGHDT and YYEEEE. CDR3 size: 15 residues. The CDR3 spells CASNLVPTTNYGYTF. As DNA, the CDR3 is TGTGCCAGCAACTTGGTACCAACTACTAACTATGGCTACACCTTC.

The sample holds many counts of this clonotype. The V call is TRBV27, the J call TRBJ1-6, with 9 bases aligning to TRBD1. Looked up from germline, CDR1 is MNHEY and CDR2 is SMNVEV (reference sequence). The trim removed 7 bases at V and 7 bases at J, leaving 5 bases unmatched. The CDR3 sequence is 14 residues long. This CDR3 is CASNHGQGNSPLHF. CDR3 in DNA: TGTGCCAGCAACCATGGACAGGGGAATTCACCCCTCCACTTT.

This chain links TRBV19 with TRBJ2-1; tentative D call: TRBD1 (5 bases). Germline V lookup: CDR1 LNHDA, CDR2 SQIVND (reference sequence). Between the trimmed V and J ends, which lost 9 bases and 5 bases, there was a span of 23 bases. The CDR3 is made up of 16 amino acids. CDR3 region: CARETVSEIGDNEQFF. CDR3 coding DNA: TGTGCCAGGGAGACAGTCTCTGAGATAGGTGACAATGAGCAGTTCTTC.